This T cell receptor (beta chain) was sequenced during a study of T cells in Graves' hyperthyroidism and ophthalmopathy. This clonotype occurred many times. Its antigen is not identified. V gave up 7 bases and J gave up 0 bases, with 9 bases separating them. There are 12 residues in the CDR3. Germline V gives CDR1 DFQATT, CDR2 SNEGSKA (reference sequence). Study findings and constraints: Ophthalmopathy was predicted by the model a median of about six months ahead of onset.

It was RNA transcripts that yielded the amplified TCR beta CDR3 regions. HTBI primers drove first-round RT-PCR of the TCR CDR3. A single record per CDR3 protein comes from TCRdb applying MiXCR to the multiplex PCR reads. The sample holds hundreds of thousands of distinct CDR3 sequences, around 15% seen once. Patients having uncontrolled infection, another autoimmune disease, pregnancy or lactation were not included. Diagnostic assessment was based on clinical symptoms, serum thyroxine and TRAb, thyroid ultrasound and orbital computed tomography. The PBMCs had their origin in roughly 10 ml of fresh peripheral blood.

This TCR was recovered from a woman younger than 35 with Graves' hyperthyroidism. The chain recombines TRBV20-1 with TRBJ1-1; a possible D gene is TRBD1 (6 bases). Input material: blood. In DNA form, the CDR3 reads TGCAGTGTGGGGGGCCTGAACACTGAAGCTTTCTTT. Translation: CSVGGLNTEAFF.